This TCR beta chain was obtained from a study of T cell repertoires in cytomegalovirus infection. Turning to the study itself: Indications came from public TCR beta signatures; they pointed to CMV infection and to a matching HLA type. Study-wide findings and caveats: Totalled public TCR beta family frequency picked out people who carried CMV plus the relevant HLA. Dominating the ex vivo response were TCR beta clonotypes that were CMV-specific and HLA-C-restricted.

MiXCR was run by TCRdb on the reads, yielding one entry per CDR3 protein. The data show 80,000 to 130,000 distinct CDR3 sequences, more than 20% seen once. Of note for this clonotype: What it binds is not known.

The CDR3 extends over 14 amino acids. V was clipped by 4 bases and J by 1 base, with 10 bases between them. Germline lookup yields CDR1 MNHEY and CDR2 SVGAGI. Sequenced material: CD8+ T cells from PBMCs. The V call is TRBV6-5, the J call TRBJ2-5; a weak D match, TRBD1 (6 bases). The clonotype was recovered from a human donor in good health (CMV status not recorded). Some clones in this sample may be carry-over from other donors' samples. CDR3 sequence: CASSWGRGQETQYF. The CDR3 bases are TGTGCCAGCAGTTGGGGGCGAGGCCAAGAGACCCAGTACTTC.